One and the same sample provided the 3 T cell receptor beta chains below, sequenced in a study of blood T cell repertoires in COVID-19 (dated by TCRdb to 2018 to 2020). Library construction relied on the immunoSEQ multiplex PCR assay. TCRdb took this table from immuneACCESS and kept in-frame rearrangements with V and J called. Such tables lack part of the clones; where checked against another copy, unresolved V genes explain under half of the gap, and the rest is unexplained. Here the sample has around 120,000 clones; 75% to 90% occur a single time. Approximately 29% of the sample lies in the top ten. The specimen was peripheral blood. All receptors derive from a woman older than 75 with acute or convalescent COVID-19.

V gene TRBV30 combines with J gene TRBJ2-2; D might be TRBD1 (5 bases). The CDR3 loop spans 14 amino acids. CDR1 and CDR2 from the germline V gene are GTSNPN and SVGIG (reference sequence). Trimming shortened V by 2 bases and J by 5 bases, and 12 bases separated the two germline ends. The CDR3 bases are TGTGCCTGGAGTACACAGGTCCGGACCGGGGAGCTGTTTTTT. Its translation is CAWSTQVRTGELFF.

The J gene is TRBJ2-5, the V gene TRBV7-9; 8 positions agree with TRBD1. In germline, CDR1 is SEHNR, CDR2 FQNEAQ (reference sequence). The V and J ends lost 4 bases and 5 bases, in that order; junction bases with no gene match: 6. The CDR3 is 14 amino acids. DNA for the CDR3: TGTGCCAGCAGCTGGACAGGGACTGAGGAGACCCAGTACTTC. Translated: CASSWTGTEETQYF.

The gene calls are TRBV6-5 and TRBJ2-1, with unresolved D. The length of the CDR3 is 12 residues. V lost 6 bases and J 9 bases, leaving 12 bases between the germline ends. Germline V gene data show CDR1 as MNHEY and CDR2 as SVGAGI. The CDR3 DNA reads TGTGCCAGCAGGGCACCCAGTGGTGAGCAGTTCTTC. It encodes CASRAPSGEQFF.